This entry describes one TCR beta chain. Data came from immunoSEQ multiplex PCR; TCRdb stores just in-frame clones and leaves some out. The table shows around 29,000 clones, with 75% to 90% occurring only once. The sample comes from a study of OX40 agonist ivuxolimab in advanced cancers. This CDR3 is 14 amino acids long. V gave up 6 bases and J gave up 3 bases, with 15 bases separating them. Germline values: CDR1 MNHNY, CDR2 SVGAGI (reference sequence). The chain joins TRBV6-6 to TRBJ2-7; D is unresolved. The source material was CD4+ or CD8+ T cells sorted from blood, sampled in a trial of the OX40 agonist ivuxolimab. This sequence originates from an adult with an advanced solid tumor such as melanoma, head and neck, liver or kidney cancer. CDR3 sequence (DNA): TGTGCCAGCAGATCCAAGGACCGGTTCTACGAGCAGTACTTC. Its translation: CASRSKDRFYEQYF.